This T cell receptor (beta chain) stems from a study of T cells after yellow fever vaccination. There are a few counts of this clonotype. TCRdb independently ran MiXCR on the 5' RACE reads; one entry per CDR3 protein. The sample carries fewer than 400,000 distinct CDR3 sequences, roughly 10% recorded once. The CDR3 spans 14 residues. Trimming at V came to 5 bases and at J to 8 bases, leaving 7 bases not matched to a gene. Looked up from germline, CDR1 is SGHTA and CDR2 is FQGNSA. The V call is TRBV7-2, the J call TRBJ1-2, with 11 bases that match TRBD1. The clonotype comes from a young man who received the YFV17D yellow fever vaccine. The specimen was CD4+ T cells sorted from PBMCs, collected 45 days after the yellow fever booster vaccination. The CDR3 DNA is TGTGCCAGCAGCAAGGGACAGGGGGTCGGAGGCTACACCTTC. Translation gives CASSKGQGVGGYTF. Together with reference TRBV7-2 and TRBJ1-2, the CDR3 gives the full variable domain: GAGVSQSPSNKVTEKGKDVELRCDPISGHTALYWYRQSLGQGLEFLIYFQGNSAPDKSGLPSDRFSAERTGGSVSTLTIQRTQQEDSAVYLCASSKGQGVGGYTFGSGTRLTVV.